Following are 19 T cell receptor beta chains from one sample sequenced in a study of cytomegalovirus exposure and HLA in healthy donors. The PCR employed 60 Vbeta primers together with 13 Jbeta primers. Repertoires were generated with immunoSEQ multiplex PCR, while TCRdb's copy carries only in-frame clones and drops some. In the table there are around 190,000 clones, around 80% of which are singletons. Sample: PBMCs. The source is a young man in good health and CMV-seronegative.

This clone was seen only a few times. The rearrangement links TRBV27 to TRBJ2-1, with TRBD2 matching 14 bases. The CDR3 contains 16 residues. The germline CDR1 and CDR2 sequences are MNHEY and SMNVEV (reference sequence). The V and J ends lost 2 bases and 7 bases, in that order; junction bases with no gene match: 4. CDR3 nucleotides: TGTGCCAGCAGTTTACCAGGGACTAGCGGGAGTAATGAGCAGTTCTTC. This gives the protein CASSLPGTSGSNEQFF.

The CDR3 sequence: CASGRTGLGEKLFF. In DNA form, the CDR3 reads TGTGCCAGTGGACGGACAGGGCTTGGCGAAAAACTGTTTTTT. The genes are TRBV19 and TRBJ1-4, with 8 bases lining up with TRBD1. V shed 8 bases and J 8 bases; nucleotides not matched to a gene: 10. Per the germline V gene, CDR1 is LNHDA and CDR2 is SQIVND (reference sequence). The CDR3 has 14 amino acids.

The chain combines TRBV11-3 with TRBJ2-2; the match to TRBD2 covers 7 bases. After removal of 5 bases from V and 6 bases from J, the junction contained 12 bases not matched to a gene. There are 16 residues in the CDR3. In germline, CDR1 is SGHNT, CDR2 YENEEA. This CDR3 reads CASSTPTLAVAGELFF. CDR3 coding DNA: TGTGCCAGCAGCACACCTACTCTAGCGGTGGCCGGGGAGCTGTTTTTT.

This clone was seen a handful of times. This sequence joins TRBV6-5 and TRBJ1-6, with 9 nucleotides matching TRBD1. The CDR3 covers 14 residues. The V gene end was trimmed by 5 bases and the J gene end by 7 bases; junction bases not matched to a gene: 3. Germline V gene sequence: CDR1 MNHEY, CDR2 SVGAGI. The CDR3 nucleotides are TGTGCCAGCAGTGGGACAGGGACGAATTCACCCCTCCACTTT. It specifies CASSGTGTNSPLHF.

CDR3 sequence reads: CASSLLKPNQPQHF. The CDR3 DNA reads TGTGCCAGCAGCTTATTGAAGCCCAATCAGCCCCAGCATTTT. The rearrangement joins TRBV11-3 to TRBJ1-5, with D unclear. CDR1 is SGHNT and CDR2 is YENEEA in the germline V gene. This CDR3 comprises 14 residues. V was pared by 2 bases and J by 3 bases, with 8 bases between.

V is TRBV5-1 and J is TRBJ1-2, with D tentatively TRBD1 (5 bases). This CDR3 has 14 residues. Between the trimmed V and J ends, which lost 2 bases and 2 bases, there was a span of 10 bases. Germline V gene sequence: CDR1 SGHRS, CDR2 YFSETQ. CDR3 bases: TGCGCCAGCAGCTTAGGAGACAGAAACTATGGCTACACCTTC. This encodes CASSLGDRNYGYTF. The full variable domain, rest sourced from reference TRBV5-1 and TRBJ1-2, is KAGVTQTPRYLIKTRGQQVTLSCSPISGHRSVSWYQQTPGQGLQFLFEYFSETQRNKGNFPGRFSGRQFSNSRSEMNVSTLELGDSALYLCASSLGDRNYGYTFGSGTRLTVV.

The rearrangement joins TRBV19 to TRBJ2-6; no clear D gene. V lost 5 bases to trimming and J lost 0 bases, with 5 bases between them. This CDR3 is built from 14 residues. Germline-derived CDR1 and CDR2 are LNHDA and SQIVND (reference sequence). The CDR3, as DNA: TGTGCCAGTAGTCAGTACTCTGGGGCCAACGTCCTGACTTTC. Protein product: CASSQYSGANVLTF.

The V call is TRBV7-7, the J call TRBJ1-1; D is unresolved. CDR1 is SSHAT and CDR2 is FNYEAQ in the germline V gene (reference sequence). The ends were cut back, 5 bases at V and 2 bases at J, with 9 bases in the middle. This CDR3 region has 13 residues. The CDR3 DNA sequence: TGTGCCAGCAGCCAGACGACAAACACTGAAGCTTTCTTT. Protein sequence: CASSQTTNTEAFF.

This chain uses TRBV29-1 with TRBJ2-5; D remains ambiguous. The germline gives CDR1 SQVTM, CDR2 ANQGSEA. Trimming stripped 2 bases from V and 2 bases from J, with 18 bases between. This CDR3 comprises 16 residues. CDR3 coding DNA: TGCAGCGTTGAATGGGCCGCCGCCCTGGATCAAGAGACCCAGTACTTC. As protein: CSVEWAAALDQETQYF.

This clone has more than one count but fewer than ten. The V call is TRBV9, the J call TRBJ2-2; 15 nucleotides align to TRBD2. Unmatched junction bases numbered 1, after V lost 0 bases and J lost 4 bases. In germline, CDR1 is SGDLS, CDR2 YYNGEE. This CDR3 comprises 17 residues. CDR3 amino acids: CASSVGTSGRATGELFF. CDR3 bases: TGTGCCAGCAGCGTAGGGACTAGCGGGAGGGCCACCGGGGAGCTGTTTTTT. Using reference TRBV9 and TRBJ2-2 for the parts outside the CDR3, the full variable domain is DSGVTQTPKHLITATGQRVTLRCSPRSGDLSVYWYQQSLDQGLQFLIQYYNGEERAKGNILERFSAQQFPDLHSELNLSSLELGDSALYFCASSVGTSGRATGELFFGEGSRLTVL.

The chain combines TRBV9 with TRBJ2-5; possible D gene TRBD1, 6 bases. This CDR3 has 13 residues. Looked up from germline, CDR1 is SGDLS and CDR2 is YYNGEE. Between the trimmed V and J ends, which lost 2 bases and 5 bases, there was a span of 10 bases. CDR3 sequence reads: CASSVPGVETQYF. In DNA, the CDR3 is TGTGCCAGCAGCGTCCCAGGGGTCGAGACCCAGTACTTC.

CDR3 DNA: TGTGCCAGCAGTCTCGTACAGGGATCCTACGAGCAGTACTTC. Amino acid sequence: CASSLVQGSYEQYF. V and J are TRBV28 and TRBJ2-7, with D possibly TRBD1 on 6 matching bases. CDR1 MDHEN and CDR2 SYDVKM come from the germline V gene. V lost 5 bases, J lost 1 base, and 12 bases lay in between. The CDR3 length is 14 residues.

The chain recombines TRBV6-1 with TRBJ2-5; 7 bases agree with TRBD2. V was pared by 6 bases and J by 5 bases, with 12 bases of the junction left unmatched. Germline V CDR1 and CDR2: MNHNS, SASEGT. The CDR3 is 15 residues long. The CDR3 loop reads CASSDYAGVGETQYF. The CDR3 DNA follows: TGTGCCAGCAGCGATTATGCGGGAGTTGGGGAGACCCAGTACTTC.

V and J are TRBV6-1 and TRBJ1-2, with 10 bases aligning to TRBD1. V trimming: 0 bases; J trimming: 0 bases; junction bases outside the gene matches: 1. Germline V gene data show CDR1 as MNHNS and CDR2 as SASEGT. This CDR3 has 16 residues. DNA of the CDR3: TGTGCCAGCAGTGAAGCCGGGACAGGGGCTAACTATGGCTACACCTTC. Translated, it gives CASSEAGTGANYGYTF.

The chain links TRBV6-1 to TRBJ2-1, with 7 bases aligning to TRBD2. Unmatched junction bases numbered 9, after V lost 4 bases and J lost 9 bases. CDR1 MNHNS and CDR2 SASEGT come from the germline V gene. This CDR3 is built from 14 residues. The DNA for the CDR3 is TGTGCCAGCAGTGGTGGGGGAGGGCCGAGTGAGCAGTTCTTC. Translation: CASSGGGGPSEQFF.

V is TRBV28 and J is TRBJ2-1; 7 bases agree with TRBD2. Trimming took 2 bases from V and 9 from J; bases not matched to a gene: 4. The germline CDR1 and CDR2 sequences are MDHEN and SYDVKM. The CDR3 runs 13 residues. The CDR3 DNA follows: TGTGCCAGCAGTTTAGCGGGAGAGGTTGAGCAGTTCTTC. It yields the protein CASSLAGEVEQFF.

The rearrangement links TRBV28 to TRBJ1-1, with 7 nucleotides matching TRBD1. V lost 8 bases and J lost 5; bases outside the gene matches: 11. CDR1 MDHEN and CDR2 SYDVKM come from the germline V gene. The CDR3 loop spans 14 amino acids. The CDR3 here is CASRLAGGRTEAFF. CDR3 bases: TGTGCCAGCCGCCTGGCAGGGGGTAGGACTGAAGCTTTCTTT.

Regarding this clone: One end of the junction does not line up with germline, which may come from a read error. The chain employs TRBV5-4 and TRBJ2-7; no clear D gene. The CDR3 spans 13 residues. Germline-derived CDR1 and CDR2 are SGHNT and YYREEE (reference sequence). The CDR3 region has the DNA TGTGCCAGCAGCTTATCCGTCTCCCACGAGCAGTACTTC. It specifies CASSLSVSHEQYF.

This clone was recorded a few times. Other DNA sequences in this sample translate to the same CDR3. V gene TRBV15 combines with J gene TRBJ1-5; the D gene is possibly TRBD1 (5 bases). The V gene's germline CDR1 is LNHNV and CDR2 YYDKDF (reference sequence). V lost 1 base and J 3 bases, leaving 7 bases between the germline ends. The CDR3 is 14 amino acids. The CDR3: CATSRGGSNQPQHF. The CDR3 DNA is TGTGCCACCAGCAGAGGGGGCTCCAATCAGCCCCAGCATTTT. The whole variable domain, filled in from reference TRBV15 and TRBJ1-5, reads DAMVIQNPRYQVTQFGKPVTLSCSQTLNHNVMYWYQQKSSQAPKLLFHYYDKDFNNEADTPDNFQSRRPNTSFCFLDIRSPGLGDTAMYLCATSRGGSNQPQHFGDGTRLSIL.